These 32 T cell receptor beta chains originate from one sample sequenced in a study of identical twins. TCRdb reprocessed the 5' RACE reads with MiXCR, giving one entry per CDR3 protein. Of about 730,000 distinct CDR3 sequences in the sample, 20% to 25% were seen once. These data were likewise used in another study, on T cells expressing NK-cell markers.

The specimen sequenced was PBMCs. These receptors were obtained from a woman between 18 and 30 years old in good health.

This clonotype was seen ten or more times. V is TRBV5-1 and J is TRBJ1-1; a weak D match, TRBD1 (5 bases). The CDR3 is made up of 16 amino acids. Germline V gene lookup returns CDR1 SGHRS and CDR2 YFSETQ. The V end was cut by 4 bases, the J end by 8 bases, with 24 bases between. The CDR3 sequence: CASSAGVAGHNIEAFF. CDR3 nucleotides: TGCGCCAGCAGCGCGGGGGTGGCAGGCCACAACATCGAAGCTTTCTTT.

The sample holds a few counts of this clonotype. The rearrangement joins TRBV20-1 to TRBJ2-7; maybe TRBD2 (6 bases). CDR1 and CDR2 from the germline V gene are DFQATT and SNEGSKA (reference sequence). The CDR3 loop spans 14 amino acids. The V end lost 2 bases, the J end lost 0 bases, and 11 bases lay between the germline ends. The CDR3 coding sequence is TGCAGTGCTAGACGAGTGGGGGGCTCCTACGAGCAGTACTTC. Its translation is CSARRVGGSYEQYF.

This chain joins TRBV4-3 and TRBJ1-1; 7 bases align to TRBD1. Germline trimming cut 2 bases from V and 10 bases from J; bases unmatched to any gene: 7. Germline CDR1 is LGHNA and CDR2 is YSLEER. This CDR3 is 13 amino acids long. CDR3 loop: CASSQQGGQGAFF. As DNA, the CDR3 is TGCGCCAGCAGCCAACAGGGGGGACAAGGAGCTTTCTTT.

In this sample, this clonotype turned up a few times. The chain carries TRBV5-1 and TRBJ2-6, with 10 bases fitting TRBD1. The trim removed 2 bases at V and 0 bases at J, leaving 2 bases unmatched. The CDR3 runs to 17 residues. Germline assignment: CDR1 SGHRS and CDR2 YFSETQ. The CDR3 DNA sequence: TGCGCCAGCAGCTTACGACAGGGGGCCTCTGGGGCCAACGTCCTGACTTTC. Translated, it gives CASSLRQGASGANVLTF.

The chain uses TRBV10-3 and TRBJ2-3; D is tentatively TRBD1 or TRBD2 (5 bases each). Germline V gene sequence: CDR1 ENHRY, CDR2 SYGVKD. Trimming took 4 bases from V and 2 from J, leaving 16 bases between them. This CDR3 region has 16 residues. CDR3 sequence: CAISGSRDGTTDTQYF. DNA for the CDR3: TGTGCCATCAGTGGTTCGAGGGACGGAACCACAGATACGCAGTATTTT.

With regard to this clonotype: The junction departs from the called germline gene at one end, perhaps through a read error. The J gene is TRBJ1-1, the V gene TRBV20-1, with 7 bases fitting TRBD1. Germline-derived CDR1 and CDR2 are DFQATT and SNEGSKA (reference sequence). This CDR3 has 13 residues. The DNA of the CDR3 is TGCAGTGCCCAAGGAACCACCCAGGGGGAAGCTCTCTTT. Its translation is CSAQGTTQGEALF.

This clonotype was counted once. The V and J genes are TRBV6-1 and TRBJ2-5; D is unresolved. V lost 5 bases to trimming and J lost 4 bases, with 14 bases between them. This CDR3 contains 14 residues. CDR1 is MNHNS, CDR2 SASEGT, per germline. The CDR3 coding sequence is TGTGCCAGCAGTCCTGTGTGGGTTGGAGAGACCCAGTACTTC. It codes for CASSPVWVGETQYF.

This clonotype was observed a handful of times. The chain recombines TRBV7-2 with TRBJ2-1; the D gene is possibly TRBD2 (5 bases). Per the germline V gene, CDR1 is SGHTA and CDR2 is FQGNSA. The length of the CDR3 is 15 residues. Trimming took off 4 bases at V and 4 bases at J, with 14 bases between the two ends. In DNA form, the CDR3 reads TGTGCCAGCAGCTCGGACCCTAGCCTTTACAATGAGCAGTTCTTC. Its protein is CASSSDPSLYNEQFF.

This clonotype was seen a few times. The CDR3 sequence is CASSVGGASPIGYTF. The CDR3, as DNA: TGTGCCAGCAGCGTAGGGGGGGCATCCCCCATTGGCTACACCTTC. The rearrangement links TRBV9 to TRBJ1-2; a possible D gene is TRBD1 (6 bases). Germline assignment: CDR1 SGDLS and CDR2 YYNGEE. Trimming left V 0 bases short and J 7 bases short, with 16 bases between. There are 15 residues in the CDR3.

This clonotype has just a few counts. CDR3 protein: CASRRTGGKTQYF. As DNA, the CDR3 is TGTGCCAGCAGGAGGACAGGGGGAAAGACCCAGTACTTC. This rearrangement joins TRBV7-9 to TRBJ2-5; 10 positions match TRBD1. CDR3 length: 13 amino acids. Germline loops: CDR1 SEHNR, CDR2 FQNEAQ (reference sequence). The V and J ends lost 6 bases and 6 bases, in that order; junction bases with no gene match: 4.

The chain has TRBV10-3 and TRBJ1-2; D gene ambiguous. The germline CDR1 and CDR2 sequences are ENHRY and SYGVKD. Trimming stripped 4 bases from V and 4 bases from J, with 13 bases between. There are 14 residues in the CDR3. The CDR3 spells CAISGSETLYGYTF. CDR3 sequence (DNA): TGTGCCATCAGTGGGTCGGAGACTCTCTATGGCTACACCTTC.

This clonotype was observed a handful of times. V is TRBV12-3 or TRBV12-4 and J is TRBJ2-5; no reliable D call. Trimming left V 2 bases short and J 9 bases short, with 10 bases between. The CDR3 consists of 12 residues. The DNA for the CDR3 is TGTGCCAGCAGTTTAAGTCCCACAGCCCAGTACTTC. This sequence encodes CASSLSPTAQYF.

The V and J genes are TRBV7-6 and TRBJ2-3; 8 bases fit TRBD2. The CDR3 runs 19 residues. The trim removed 2 bases at V and 2 bases at J, leaving 15 bases unmatched. Germline values: CDR1 SGHVS, CDR2 FNYEAQ. This CDR3 is CASSLSPARAGGYTDTQYF. The CDR3, as DNA: TGTGCCAGCAGCTTATCTCCGGCGCGGGCGGGAGGCTACACAGATACGCAGTATTTT.

The rearrangement uses TRBV29-1 and TRBJ2-7, with TRBD2 identical over 10 bases. Germline assignment: CDR1 SQVTM and CDR2 ANQGSEA. V dropped 6 bases and J dropped 8; count of bases not matched to a gene: 16. The CDR3 contains 15 residues. Written as DNA, the CDR3 is TGCAGCGTGCGAAGGCTAGCGGGAGTGGCCTTCAAGCAGTACTTC. Its protein is CSVRRLAGVAFKQYF.

The chain carries TRBV11-2 and TRBJ2-7; D might be TRBD2 (6 bases). CDR3 length: 12 amino acids. V shed 3 bases and J shed 9 bases, with 12 bases lying between them. Looked up from germline, CDR1 is SGHAT and CDR2 is FQNNGV. The CDR3, as DNA: TGTGCCAGCAGCTTGGCGGGGATGGGGCAGTACTTC. Its translation: CASSLAGMGQYF.

This clonotype was seen ten or more times. The rearrangement uses TRBV20-1 and TRBJ2-1; D is tentatively TRBD1 or TRBD2 (5 bases each). The germline V and J ends were trimmed by 6 bases and 3 bases, with 12 bases remaining between them. This CDR3 region has 13 residues. Germline V gives CDR1 DFQATT, CDR2 SNEGSKA (reference sequence). The CDR3 DNA reads as TGCAGTGCACCCGGGACCAGCTACAATGAGCAGTTCTTC. Amino acid sequence: CSAPGTSYNEQFF.

This clonotype was seen a few times. This chain links TRBV7-9 with TRBJ1-1, with no clear D. The CDR3 covers 13 residues. Trimming removed 5 bases at V and 1 base at J, with 8 bases between. The V gene's germline CDR1 is SEHNR and CDR2 FQNEAQ (reference sequence). CDR3 bases: TGTGCCAGCAGCCATTCCCAGAACACTGAAGCTTTCTTT. It codes for CASSHSQNTEAFF.

This chain uses TRBV7-2 with TRBJ2-1, with a tentative D call TRBD1 (6 bases). Germline-derived CDR1 and CDR2 are SGHTA and FQGNSA. This CDR3 is 14 amino acids long. V was pared by 5 bases and J by 7 bases, with 15 bases between. CDR3 loop: CASSPRPRGNEQFF. The DNA for the CDR3 is TGTGCCAGCAGCCCCCGGCCGAGGGGGAATGAGCAGTTCTTC.

The chain employs TRBV9 and TRBJ2-7; no clear D gene. Trimming took 3 bases from V and 3 from J, leaving 13 bases between them. The germline V gene encodes CDR1 SGDLS and CDR2 YYNGEE. This CDR3 region has 14 residues. The CDR3 loop is CASSAADAVYEQYF. The CDR3 DNA reads TGTGCCAGCAGCGCTGCGGATGCGGTCTACGAGCAGTACTTC.

V usage is TRBV5-1 and J usage is TRBJ2-2; D perhaps matches TRBD2 (5 bases). Germline V CDR1 and CDR2: SGHRS, YFSETQ. This CDR3 region has 13 residues. With 4 bases removed from V and 6 bases from J, the gap between germline ends came to 10 bases. The CDR3 is CASSGGLAGELFF. CDR3 bases: TGCGCCAGCAGCGGCGGACTCGCCGGGGAGCTGTTTTTT.

The J gene is TRBJ2-3, the V gene TRBV20-1, with 10 bases matching TRBD2. Trimming cost V 1 base and J 8 bases; bases outside gene matches: 9. This CDR3 has 15 residues. Germline-derived CDR1 and CDR2 are DFQATT and SNEGSKA (reference sequence). For the CDR3, the DNA is TGCAGTGCTAGAGTGAGCGGGGGGGCCACTGGTACGCAGTATTTT. It codes for CSARVSGGATGTQYF.

The rearrangement joins TRBV5-1 to TRBJ2-7, with D possibly TRBD1 on 5 matching bases. This CDR3 contains 15 residues. Germline loops: CDR1 SGHRS, CDR2 YFSETQ. V shed 0 bases and J shed 0 bases, with 10 bases lying between them. The CDR3 spells CASSLGGRDSYEQYF. The CDR3 DNA sequence: TGCGCCAGCAGCTTGGGGGGCAGGGACTCCTACGAGCAGTACTTC.

This clonotype was observed a few times. This chain uses TRBV28 with TRBJ2-5; possibly TRBD2 for D (5 bases). The V end was cut by 8 bases, the J end by 7 bases, with 5 bases between. Per the germline V gene, CDR1 is MDHEN and CDR2 is SYDVKM. The CDR3 consists of 9 residues. For the CDR3, the DNA is TGTGCCAGCGGGAGGACCCAGTACTTC. Translated: CASGRTQYF.

The gene calls are TRBV7-8 and TRBJ2-3; 7 bases map to TRBD2. Germline values: CDR1 SGHVS, CDR2 FQNEAQ. V was pared by 7 bases and J by 2 bases, with 6 bases of the junction left unmatched. CDR3 size: 14 residues. The CDR3 DNA is TGTGCCAGCATAGACCGGGACTACACAGATACGCAGTATTTT. Amino acid sequence: CASIDRDYTDTQYF. Variable domain in full (rest from reference TRBV7-8 and TRBJ2-3): GAGVSQSPRYKVAKRGQDVALRCDPISGHVSLFWYQQALGQGPEFLTYFQNEAQLDKSGLPSDRFFAERPEGSVSTLKIQRTQQEDSAVYLCASIDRDYTDTQYFGPGTRLTVL.

The chain recombines TRBV12-3 or TRBV12-4 with TRBJ1-2, with D unclear. The CDR3 runs 12 residues. Trimming removed 4 bases at V and 14 bases at J, with 17 bases between. The CDR3 DNA sequence: TGTGCCAGCAGTTCCCCGACGGACTCTTCAACCTTC. This translates into CASSSPTDSSTF.

This clonotype turned up a few times. J is TRBJ1-2 and V is TRBV20-1, with 7 bases that match TRBD1. CDR3 length equals 16 residues. Per germline, CDR1 DFQATT and CDR2 SNEGSKA (reference sequence). J lost 2 bases, V lost 3 bases, and 12 bases had no gene match. CDR3 DNA: TGCAGTGCTAGTTCACCGGGACAGAGTATAAACTATGGCTACACCTTC. It encodes CSASSPGQSINYGYTF.

This clonotype came up a few times. CDR3 region: CASSTGGLRNEQFF. The CDR3 DNA follows: TGTGCCAGCAGCACAGGGGGCTTGAGAAATGAGCAGTTCTTC. V and J are TRBV5-5 and TRBJ2-1; 9 bases agree with TRBD1. The V gene's germline CDR1 is SGHKS and CDR2 YYEKEE (reference sequence). The junction had 6 bases not matched to a gene; V was cut back by 4 bases and J by 7 bases. The CDR3 has 14 residues.

The chain employs TRBV20-1 and TRBJ2-2; D is ambiguous. Germline V gene sequence: CDR1 DFQATT, CDR2 SNEGSKA (reference sequence). The CDR3 spans 13 residues. V shed 3 bases and J shed 1 base, with 6 bases lying between them. The CDR3 loop reads CSASGWNTGELFF. The DNA for the CDR3 is TGCAGTGCTAGTGGGTGGAACACCGGGGAGCTGTTTTTT.

The table lists this clonotype with a few counts. The chain couples TRBV2 to TRBJ2-4, with D unclear. V lost 3 bases to trimming and J lost 15 bases, with 9 bases between them. Looked up from germline, CDR1 is SNHLY and CDR2 is FYNNEI. The CDR3 runs to 10 residues. The CDR3 loop reads CASSDEVRYF. As DNA, the CDR3 is TGTGCCAGCAGTGACGAGGTCAGGTACTTC.

In this sample, this clonotype turned up many times. The chain employs TRBV5-6 and TRBJ1-1; no reliable D call. Germline loops: CDR1 SGHDT, CDR2 YYEEEE. The CDR3 is 13 residues long. Trimming took 0 bases from V and 9 from J, leaving 12 bases between them. CDR3 bases: TGTGCCAGCAGCTTGGTTCGGGCAGAACAAGCTTTCTTT. It codes for CASSLVRAEQAFF.

The V call is TRBV9, the J call TRBJ2-2; D is ambiguous. This CDR3 contains 15 residues. Trimming removed 3 bases from V and 0 bases from J, with 9 bases in between. Looked up from germline, CDR1 is SGDLS and CDR2 is YYNGEE. CDR3 DNA: TGTGCCAGCAGCGCCGGACGCCCGAACACCGGGGAGCTGTTTTTT. Its protein product is CASSAGRPNTGELFF.

The gene calls are TRBV5-1 and TRBJ2-1; 9 bases match TRBD2. The CDR3 spans 14 residues. Germline V gives CDR1 SGHRS, CDR2 YFSETQ. V lost 0 bases and J lost 5; bases outside the gene matches: 0. The CDR3 spells CASSLASGDNEQFF. In DNA form, the CDR3 reads TGCGCCAGCAGCTTGGCTAGCGGGGACAATGAGCAGTTCTTC.